The present T cell receptor beta chain was sequenced within a study of vaccination effects on CD4 cells after COVID-19 (dated by TCRdb to between 2022 and 2023). Study-wide context: Post-vaccine samples across the study were collected a median of 72 days after the second dose, with a range of 14 to 241. In both COVID-19 convalescent patients and infection-naive vaccine recipients, the study compared SARS-CoV-2 spike-specific CD4+ TCR repertoires from before mRNA vaccination with those from after it. The full study included some 10 COVID-19 convalescent patients and several SARS-CoV-2-naive healthy vaccine recipients. The Oncomine TCR Beta short-read assay on an Illumina iSeq 100 was used to sequence cultures from other donors in the study.

The study at large found these results: In healthy vaccine recipients, vaccine-induced clones were almost all SARS-CoV-2 mono-reactive, with only 1 of 255 cross-reactive with common cold coronaviruses. Limitations of the study were the small number of convalescent patients and the absence of early post-infection timepoints. Clones induced by infection and clones induced by vaccination both contracted markedly at late timepoints after vaccination, which fits with T cell responses waning over time.

To identify antigen-specific CD4+ T cell clonotypes by their expansion, the ViraFEST assay first stimulated PBMC with viral peptide pools and then applied TCR sequencing. After more than 9 days of culture, CD4+ T cells were isolated with the EasySep CD4+ T cell isolation kit. Two doses of either the BNT162b2 or the mRNA-1273 mRNA SARS-CoV-2 vaccine were administered to participants. The absence of prior SARS-CoV-2 infection in healthy vaccine recipients was confirmed by negative nucleocapsid antibodies before and after vaccination. Some 2 million PBMC per well were cultured in IMDM with about 5% human AB serum, 8.5 to 10 IU/ml IL-2 and gentamicin, plus 10 ug/ml peptides. Half of the culture medium was replaced with fresh IL-2-containing medium on days 3 and 7. Unless otherwise noted, each peptide stimulation condition was cultured in triplicate wells. PBMC were separated from whole blood using Ficoll-Paque Plus gradient centrifugation and were then either cryopreserved at -140C or used fresh. The overlapping peptide pools covered the spike proteins of SARS-CoV-2 as well as those of the common cold coronaviruses HCoV-NL63, HCoV-OC43 and HCoV-229E. The QIAamp micro DNA kit was used to extract genomic DNA from the cultured CD4+ T cells.

Libraries were constructed by the immunoSEQ multiplex PCR assay. DNA from the cultured, isolated CD4+ T cells was subjected to TCR beta CDR3 sequencing. In the paper's pipeline: The analysis removed non-productive TCR sequences, trimmed reads to the CDR3 region, and retained only CDR3s that were 7 or more amino acids long. The MANAFEST web app was used to pick out antigen-specific clonotypes by comparing their expansion in peptide wells with that in reference cultures. To count as positive, a clone had to show expansion at FDR<0.05 compared with the reference and with all other wells, an odds ratio above 5, and a frequency above 0.1% in two replicate wells. A clonotype was called cross-reactive if it was significantly expanded both in SARS-CoV-2 spike wells and in at least one common cold coronavirus spike condition. CDR3 similarity was assessed by Levenshtein distance with the stringdist R package, and unrooted trees were built with ape in R 3.6.1. In TCRdb, the immuneACCESS table is reduced to in-frame sequences with V and J assigned. These tables do not hold every clone; where another copy was compared, an unresolved V gene accounts for under half, and the others remain unexplained. The V and J calls and clone size were taken over from that table, and D and trimming were inferred from the DNA. In this sample the table shows about 27,000 clones, about 83% of which occur a single time. 1.4% of the sample comes from the top ten.

As for this clone: The target of this receptor is not known. The record has no base qualities; no much larger clone is one base away.

From a lookup of the germline V gene, CDR1 and CDR2 are SGDLS and YYNGEE. Trimming accounts for 6 bases at V and 1 base at J, while the number of junction bases matched to no gene is 6. The CDR3 numbers 16 residues from cysteine through phenylalanine. Left in the record is the CDR3 DNA by itself, 48 bases read in frame from the first base. This sequence was found in a human donor who received a COVID-19 vaccine. Some clones in this sample may be carry-over from other donors' samples. Sequencing was performed on CD4+ T cells from PBMCs cultured with HCoV-NL63 spike peptides, taken after COVID-19 vaccination. The meaning of the sample's cell subset or site label: HCoV-NL63 spike overlapping peptide pool stimulation. The chain is made from TRBV9 and TRBJ2-2; TRBD2 matches 10 bases in the middle. The bases are TGTGCCAGCACCCGTAGCGGGGGGCAGAACACCGGGGAGCTGTTTTTT. This gives the protein CASTRSGGQNTGELFF. Outside the CDR3, residues come from the reference TRBV9 and TRBJ2-2 proteins, so the full variable domain is: DSGVTQTPKHLITATGQRVTLRCSPRSGDLSVYWYQQSLDQGLQFLIQYYNGEERAKGNILERFSAQQFPDLHSELNLSSLELGDSALYFCASTRSGGQNTGELFFGEGSRLTVL.